The 30 T cell receptor beta chains listed next were all sequenced from one sample in a study of T cells after yellow fever vaccination. TCRdb independently ran MiXCR on the 5' RACE reads; one entry per CDR3 protein. This table holds hundreds of thousands of distinct CDR3 sequences, around 13% found once. The sample here was CD4+ T cells sorted from PBMCs, taken 15 days after the yellow fever booster vaccination. The receptors stem from a man aged 18 to 29 who received the YFV17D yellow fever vaccine.

This clonotype was picked up a small number of times. This rearrangement joins TRBV20-1 to TRBJ1-1; 7 nucleotides line up with TRBD1. V lost 5 bases and J lost 0; bases outside the gene matches: 3. The germline CDR1 and CDR2 sequences are DFQATT and SNEGSKA (reference sequence). This CDR3 has 13 amino acids. The DNA for the CDR3 is TGCAGTGCTGGGACAGATATGAACACTGAAGCTTTCTTT. It codes for CSAGTDMNTEAFF.

The genes are TRBV20-1 and TRBJ2-7; D ambiguous. Trimming shortened V by 1 base and J by 3 bases, and 7 bases separated the two germline ends. Germline V gene lookup returns CDR1 DFQATT and CDR2 SNEGSKA (reference sequence). The CDR3 length is 12 residues. CDR3 in DNA: TGCAGTGCTAGAGTGGATGACTACGAGCAGTACTTC. Protein sequence: CSARVDDYEQYF.

V is TRBV2 and J is TRBJ1-1, with a tentative D call TRBD1 (6 bases). CDR1 and CDR2 from the germline V gene are SNHLY and FYNNEI. The CDR3 extends over 11 amino acids. Trimming took off 6 bases at V and 7 bases at J, with 9 bases between the two ends. The DNA for the CDR3 is TGTGCCAGCAGCCCGACAGGTGAAGCTTTCTTT. It specifies CASSPTGEAFF. The variable domain in full, with the rest retrieved from reference TRBV2 and TRBJ1-1, is EPEVTQTPSHQVTQMGQEVILRCVPISNHLYFYWYRQILGQKVEFLVSFYNNEISEKSEIFDDQFSVERPDGSNFTLKIRSTKLEDSAMYFCASSPTGEAFFGQGTRLTVV.

This clonotype was observed a few times. The rearrangement uses TRBV7-2 and TRBJ2-1; 8 bases fit TRBD2. CDR1 is SGHTA and CDR2 is FQGNSA in the germline V gene. This CDR3 contains 17 residues. The V and J ends lost 3 bases and 0 bases, in that order; junction bases with no gene match: 7. In nucleotides, the CDR3 is TGTGCCAGCAGCTTCGGACGGGGGGGGAGCTCCTACAATGAGCAGTTCTTC. This gives the protein CASSFGRGGSSYNEQFF.

This clonotype was picked up a small number of times. Here the CDR3 reads CAIEVWGAYEQYV. The CDR3 bases are TGTGCCATCGAAGTTTGGGGAGCCTACGAGCAGTACGTC. The chain couples TRBV21-1 to TRBJ2-7; TRBD2 is the table's D call and was not checked against the DNA. TRBV21-1 is labeled a pseudogene. The CDR3 runs to 13 residues.

The rearrangement joins TRBV20-1 to TRBJ1-6; tentatively, D is TRBD1 (6 bases). The CDR3 extends over 15 amino acids. From germline, CDR1 is DFQATT and CDR2 SNEGSKA (reference sequence). V was cut by 4 bases and J by 0 bases, with 10 bases left in between. In DNA form, the CDR3 reads TGCAGTGCTATCCCACAGGGCTCCTATAATTCACCCCTCCACTTT. It encodes CSAIPQGSYNSPLHF.

This clonotype was recorded a few times. The CDR3 sequence: CSASWSHEQYV. The CDR3 nucleotides read TGCAGTGCTAGTTGGAGTCACGAGCAGTACGTC. This chain connects TRBV20-1 to TRBJ2-7; D unresolved. Germline CDR1 DFQATT, CDR2 SNEGSKA (reference sequence). With 3 bases removed from V and 5 bases from J, the gap between germline ends came to 8 bases. The CDR3 has 11 residues.

This clonotype was picked up one time. The chain couples TRBV5-1 to TRBJ2-1; 8 nucleotides match TRBD2. The CDR3 has 15 amino acids. Germline-derived CDR1 and CDR2 are SGHRS and YFSETQ. V shed 0 bases, J shed 8 bases, and the junction held 7 bases outside the gene matches. This chain's CDR3 is CASSLALSGGYEQFF. CDR3 bases: TGCGCCAGCAGCTTGGCCTTAAGCGGGGGATATGAGCAGTTCTTC.

This clonotype was found many times. The rearrangement joins TRBV24-1 to TRBJ2-3, with TRBD1 matching over 8 bases. Trimming at V came to 2 bases and at J to 5 bases, leaving 5 bases not matched to a gene. This CDR3 has 15 residues. Germline assignment: CDR1 KGHDR and CDR2 SFDVKD. The CDR3 spells CATSDSQGARDTQYF. CDR3 bases: TGTGCCACCAGTGATTCCCAGGGGGCCAGAGATACGCAGTATTTT.

This clonotype has only a few counts. V and J are TRBV5-5 and TRBJ2-7; D unresolved. The V gene's germline CDR1 is SGHKS and CDR2 YYEKEE (reference sequence). Trimming took off 7 bases at V and 4 bases at J, with 12 bases between the two ends. This CDR3 is 12 amino acids long. This CDR3 is CASGLGLYEQYV. The CDR3 coding sequence is TGTGCCAGCGGGTTAGGGCTATACGAGCAGTACGTC.

The V call is TRBV7-2, the J call TRBJ2-1, with D perhaps TRBD1 (5 bases). With 5 bases removed from V and 0 bases from J, the gap between germline ends came to 11 bases. This CDR3 is built from 15 residues. Per the germline V gene, CDR1 is SGHTA and CDR2 is FQGNSA. The CDR3, as DNA: TGTGCCAGCAGCCCGGACAAGCTCTCCTACAATGAGCAGTTCTTC. It specifies CASSPDKLSYNEQFF.

The chain joins TRBV12-3 or TRBV12-4 to TRBJ1-1; 7 bases line up with TRBD1. The length of the CDR3 is 14 residues. J was trimmed by 1 base and V by 5 bases; bases with no gene match: 4. CDR3 region: CASSHRTGNTEAFF. In DNA form, the CDR3 reads TGTGCCAGCAGTCACCGGACAGGGAACACTGAAGCTTTCTTT.

In nucleotides, the CDR3 is TGCAGTGCTGAGGACAGGGGGCGAGGCACAGATACGCAGTATTTT. Translated, it gives CSAEDRGRGTDTQYF. The J gene is TRBJ2-3, the V gene TRBV20-1; TRBD1 matches 11 bases. The CDR3 contains 15 residues. Looked up from germline, CDR1 is DFQATT and CDR2 is SNEGSKA (reference sequence). The V segment lost 5 bases and the J segment 1 base; nucleotides outside the gene matches: 5.

V is TRBV12-3 or TRBV12-4 and J is TRBJ2-7; TRBD1 aligns across 8 bases. The CDR3 extends over 14 amino acids. With V trimmed by 3 bases and J by 2 bases, 3 bases remained unmatched. The CDR3 coding sequence is TGTGCCAGCAGTTTTCTGGACAGGGCCTACGAGCAGTACTTC. It translates to CASSFLDRAYEQYF.

This chain links TRBV3-1 with TRBJ2-7; no clear D. Germline lookup yields CDR1 LGHDT and CDR2 YNNKEL (reference sequence). V lost 1 base, J lost 2 bases, and 12 bases lay in between. The CDR3 sequence is 15 residues long. The CDR3 region has the DNA TGTGCCAGCAGCCAAGGGACGGCCGCCACCTACGAGCAGTACTTC. Protein sequence: CASSQGTAATYEQYF.

V is TRBV4-1 and J is TRBJ1-5; D might be TRBD1 (5 bases). This CDR3 has 17 amino acids. V gave up 1 base and J gave up 0 bases, with 13 bases separating them. Germline V gives CDR1 MGHRA, CDR2 YSYEKL. The CDR3 region is CASSQGLVTDSNQPQHF. CDR3 bases: TGCGCCAGCAGCCAAGGCCTTGTGACAGATAGCAATCAGCCCCAGCATTTT.

The chain is built from TRBV7-2 and TRBJ2-7; 13 bases match TRBD2. CDR1 is SGHTA, CDR2 FQGNSA, per germline. CDR3 size: 16 residues. V gave up 5 bases and J gave up 2 bases; unmatched junction bases: 6. The CDR3 DNA reads as TGTGCCAGCAGCCCGAGACTAGCGGGGGGAGCCTACGAGCAGTACTTC. Translation: CASSPRLAGGAYEQYF. Full variable domain (remainder filled in from reference TRBV7-2 and TRBJ2-7): GAGVSQSPSNKVTEKGKDVELRCDPISGHTALYWYRQSLGQGLEFLIYFQGNSAPDKSGLPSDRFSAERTGGSVSTLTIQRTQQEDSAVYLCASSPRLAGGAYEQYFGPGTRLTVT.

This clonotype was found a few times. The gene calls are TRBV6-5 and TRBJ1-2; the D is unclear. Trimming removed 3 bases at V and 7 bases at J, with 12 bases between. There are 13 residues in the CDR3. Germline values: CDR1 MNHEY, CDR2 SVGAGI. Here the CDR3 reads CASSYTRGFGYTF. In nucleotides, the CDR3 is TGTGCCAGCAGTTATACTCGCGGCTTTGGCTACACCTTC.

This chain links TRBV12-3 or TRBV12-4 with TRBJ2-5; 7 bases fit TRBD1. The V and J ends lost 9 bases and 3 bases, in that order; junction bases with no gene match: 1. The CDR3 is made up of 11 amino acids. CDR3 bases: TGTGCCAGTCAGGGGGAAGAGACCCAGTACTTC. This sequence encodes CASQGEETQYF.

This clonotype occurred many times. The chain couples TRBV7-9 to TRBJ2-4; 7 positions match TRBD2. The CDR3 runs 13 residues. Germline assignment: CDR1 SEHNR and CDR2 FQNEAQ (reference sequence). Unmatched junction bases numbered 8, after V lost 10 bases and J lost 5 bases. CDR3 DNA: TGTGCCACCTCGGGGGGAACGCAAAACATTCAGTACTTC. This sequence encodes CATSGGTQNIQYF.

The rearrangement links TRBV7-9 to TRBJ2-4, with 7 bases that match TRBD2. V shed 5 bases and J 2 bases; nucleotides not matched to a gene: 12. The germline V gene has CDR1 SEHNR and CDR2 FQNEAQ (reference sequence). This CDR3 spans 17 amino acids. In nucleotides, the CDR3 is TGTGCCAGCAGCCACGGGGGGTTTGCCGGGACCAAAAACATTCAGTACTTC. Translated: CASSHGGFAGTKNIQYF.

This chain links TRBV20-1 with TRBJ2-5; 7 positions match TRBD2. CDR3 length: 13 residues. V shed 3 bases and J 0 bases; nucleotides not matched to a gene: 1. CDR1 is DFQATT and CDR2 is SNEGSKA in the germline V gene (reference sequence). The CDR3 DNA reads TGCAGTGCTAGCGGGGGGAACCAAGAGACCCAGTACTTC. Its translation: CSASGGNQETQYF.

CDR3 sequence (DNA): TGTGCCAGCTCAAATGCTGGTGAAAAACTGTTTTTT. It translates to CASSNAGEKLFF. The chain recombines TRBV18 with TRBJ1-4, with unresolved D. The germline V gene has CDR1 KGHSH and CDR2 LQKENI. Trimming stripped 5 bases from V and 7 bases from J, with 8 bases between. The CDR3 has 12 amino acids.

The chain joins TRBV15 to TRBJ2-4, with 7 bases aligning to TRBD2. Trimming took 3 bases from V and 2 from J; bases not matched to a gene: 7. CDR3 length equals 16 residues. Germline-derived CDR1 and CDR2 are LNHNV and YYDKDF (reference sequence). CDR3 sequence: CATSSLTSVSKNIQYF. The CDR3 nucleotides are TGTGCCACCAGCAGTCTAACTAGCGTATCCAAAAACATTCAGTACTTC.

Only a few counts were recorded for this clonotype. This rearrangement joins TRBV18 to TRBJ2-7; TRBD2 matches at 7 bases. The CDR3 covers 14 residues. Looked up from germline, CDR1 is KGHSH and CDR2 is LQKENI. V dropped 4 bases and J dropped 6; count of bases not matched to a gene: 9. CDR3 amino acids: CASSLGRRGSEQYF. CDR3 nucleotide sequence: TGTGCCAGCTCACTCGGACGGCGGGGGAGCGAGCAGTACTTC.

The CDR3: CASSTGVVDTQYF. The CDR3 coding sequence is TGTGCCAGCAGTACAGGGGTAGTCGATACGCAGTATTTT. The rearrangement joins TRBV5-6 to TRBJ2-3, with TRBD1 matching over 7 bases. The length of the CDR3 is 13 residues. V shed 5 bases and J 6 bases; nucleotides not matched to a gene: 6. Germline values: CDR1 SGHDT, CDR2 YYEEEE.

This clonotype has more than one count but fewer than ten. This rearrangement joins TRBV3-1 to TRBJ2-2; D perhaps matches TRBD2 (5 bases). The V gene's germline CDR1 is LGHDT and CDR2 YNNKEL (reference sequence). V lost 6 bases and J lost 7, with 6 bases in between. This CDR3 region has 11 residues. DNA of the CDR3: TGTGCCAGCAGTCGGGGCGGGGAGCTGTTTTTT. This encodes CASSRGGELFF.

This rearrangement joins TRBV4-3 to TRBJ1-6; TRBD1 matches at 7 bases. This CDR3 is built from 15 residues. V dropped 0 bases and J dropped 9; count of bases not matched to a gene: 5. From germline, CDR1 is LGHNA and CDR2 YSLEER. The CDR3 protein is CASSQDRAGGSPLHF. The CDR3, as DNA: TGCGCCAGCAGCCAAGATAGGGCAGGGGGTTCACCCCTCCACTTT.

The V call is TRBV19, the J call TRBJ2-3, with D possibly matching TRBD1 (6 bases). The CDR3 sequence is 16 residues long. Deletions cut 3 bases from V and 0 bases from J, with 13 bases between. The germline V gene has CDR1 LNHDA and CDR2 SQIVND (reference sequence). As DNA, the CDR3 is TGTGCCAGTAGTATTCCGGGGACATCTAGCACAGATACGCAGTATTTT. Translated, it gives CASSIPGTSSTDTQYF.

The chain combines TRBV28 with TRBJ2-7, with D possibly TRBD1 on 7 matching bases. CDR1 and CDR2 (germline): MDHEN, SYDVKM. The CDR3 spans 13 residues. Trimming cost V 5 bases and J 3 bases, with 11 bases left between them. The CDR3 is CASSAGQLYEQYV. The CDR3 region has the DNA TGTGCCAGCAGTGCGGGACAGCTCTACGAGCAGTACGTC.